Each of the 20 T cell receptor beta chains below was sequenced from the same sample in a study of cytomegalovirus exposure and HLA in healthy donors (dated 2017 in TCRdb). The library was built by means of the immunoSEQ multiplex PCR assay. The multiplex PCR relied on a mix of 60 forward primers for TCR Vbeta segments and 13 reverse primers for TCR Jbeta segments. In TCRdb, the immuneACCESS table is reduced to in-frame sequences with V and J assigned. These tables do not hold every clone; where another copy was compared, an unresolved V gene accounts for under half, and the others remain unexplained. Counted in this sample were about 230,000 clones; almost 85% of them appeared once. The ten largest clones capture approximately 0.5% of the sample. The sequencing sample was made of PBMCs. Receptor source: a woman between 40 and 55 years old in good health and CMV-seronegative.

V gene TRBV18 combines with J gene TRBJ1-4, with D unresolved. The V end was cut by 3 bases, the J end by 0 bases, with 5 bases between. The germline V gene has CDR1 KGHSH and CDR2 LQKENI. The CDR3 length is 14 residues. CDR3: CASSPSTTNEKLFF. In nucleotides, the CDR3 is TGTGCCAGCTCACCTTCCACAACTAATGAAAAACTGTTTTTT.

Concerning this clone itself: Compared with germline, one end of the junction differs, possibly owing to a read error. The chain links TRBV29-1 to TRBJ1-2; TRBD1 aligns across 8 bases. The CDR3 has 12 amino acids. Germline V CDR1 and CDR2: SQVTM, ANQGSEA. In DNA, the CDR3 is TGCAGCGTTTTCGGGGACAGGCGGGCCGCAGCCTTC. Protein product: CSVFGDRRAAAF.

This clone was counted only a few times. J is TRBJ1-1 and V is TRBV2; TRBD1 might be the D (6 bases). The germline CDR1 and CDR2 sequences are SNHLY and FYNNEI. Trimming pared 8 bases from V and 4 bases from J, leaving 14 bases between. This CDR3 is built from 13 residues. DNA of the CDR3: TGTGCCAGCGGGGGGGTCAGGGGCACTGAAGCTTTCTTT. This encodes CASGGVRGTEAFF.

Comments on this clone: Mismatch with germline at one junction end may stem from a read error. The V gene is TRBV23-1, the J gene TRBJ2-2, with 15 bases matching TRBD2. TRBV23-1 is labeled an ORF, and its function is uncertain. There are 20 residues in the CDR3. CDR3 DNA sequence: TGCGCCAGCAGCCAGACCGGGACTAGCGGGGGGCCCCCGAATACCGGGGAGCTGTTTTTT. Amino acids: CASSQTGTSGGPPNTGELFF.

The chain recombines TRBV7-3 with TRBJ2-1; 10 bases are shared with TRBD2. With 0 bases clipped from V and 5 bases from J, the junction kept 4 bases outside the gene matches. In germline, CDR1 is SGHTA, CDR2 FQGTGA. CDR3 length: 16 residues. CDR3 in DNA: TGTGCCAGCAGCTTAACGTTAGCGGGGGGTGACAATGAGCAGTTCTTC. Translating gives CASSLTLAGGDNEQFF. Full variable domain (rest looked up from reference TRBV7-3 and TRBJ2-1): GAGVSQTPSNKVTEKGKYVELRCDPISGHTALYWYRQSLGQGPEFLIYFQGTGAADDSGLPNDRFFAVRPEGSVSTLKIQRTERGDSAVYLCASSLTLAGGDNEQFFGPGTRLTVL.

J is TRBJ1-2 and V is TRBV27, with TRBD1 as a possible D gene (6 bases). V was trimmed by 3 bases and J by 3 bases, leaving 17 bases between them. Per germline, CDR1 MNHEY and CDR2 SMNVEV (reference sequence). This CDR3 is built from 16 residues. The CDR3 region is CASSFTGGGPHYGYTF. The CDR3, as DNA: TGTGCCAGCAGTTTCACTGGCGGGGGCCCTCACTATGGCTACACCTTC.

J is TRBJ2-1 and V is TRBV7-2, with D perhaps TRBD2 (6 bases). The germline CDR1 and CDR2 sequences are SGHTA and FQGNSA. V dropped 5 bases and J dropped 5 bases, with 10 bases sitting between them. This CDR3 contains 13 residues. The CDR3, as DNA: TGTGCCAGCAGCATTAGCGGCCACAATGAGCAGTTCTTC. Translating gives CASSISGHNEQFF.

V and J are TRBV11-2 and TRBJ2-1; TRBD2 matches 8 bases. Germline V CDR1 and CDR2: SGHAT, FQNNGV. The length of the CDR3 is 14 residues. The trim removed 3 bases at V and 9 bases at J, leaving 7 bases unmatched. In DNA, the CDR3 is TGTGCCAGCAGCTTGTATAGCGGGGCGGGTGAGCAGTTCTTC. Protein sequence: CASSLYSGAGEQFF.

The rearrangement joins TRBV9 to TRBJ2-2; D is ambiguous. V was pared by 4 bases and J by 1 base, with 5 bases between. This CDR3 spans 13 amino acids. The germline V gene has CDR1 SGDLS and CDR2 YYNGEE. This CDR3 is CASSPLNTGELFF. The CDR3 DNA is TGTGCCAGCAGCCCCTTGAACACCGGGGAGCTGTTTTTT.

The chain is built from TRBV7-9 and TRBJ2-7; 7 nucleotides match TRBD1. Germline lookup yields CDR1 SEHNR and CDR2 FQNEAQ (reference sequence). The J segment lost 1 base and the V segment lost 5 bases, leaving 5 bases of the junction unmatched. The CDR3 is made up of 14 amino acids. This CDR3 reads CASSAPGQSYEQYF. CDR3 nucleotides: TGTGCCAGCAGCGCGCCGGGACAGTCCTACGAGCAGTACTTC.

The J gene is TRBJ2-3, the V gene TRBV6-1; D call uncertain. Germline-derived CDR1 and CDR2 are MNHNS and SASEGT. The CDR3 is made up of 16 amino acids. Trimming took off 0 bases at V and 5 bases at J, with 15 bases between the two ends. DNA of the CDR3: TGTGCCAGCAGTGAAGCAGGCCTCCCGTCGGGAGATACGCAGTATTTT. Translation: CASSEAGLPSGDTQYF.

The chain links TRBV2 to TRBJ1-2; 7 positions agree with TRBD1. There are 12 residues in the CDR3. Losses at the gene ends were 5 bases for V and 8 bases for J; bases not matched to a gene: 5. CDR1 is SNHLY and CDR2 is FYNNEI in the germline V gene. The CDR3 coding sequence is TGTGCCAGCAGTCGGACAGGAGGGGGCTACACCTTC. This encodes CASSRTGGGYTF.

The chain combines TRBV5-1 with TRBJ2-3, with a weak D call TRBD2 (5 bases). Germline V lookup: CDR1 SGHRS, CDR2 YFSETQ. V shed 0 bases and J shed 4 bases, with 15 bases lying between them. CDR3 length equals 16 residues. The CDR3 spells CASSLATGNPSDTQYF. CDR3 DNA sequence: TGCGCCAGCAGCTTGGCCACGGGGAATCCGTCAGATACGCAGTATTTT.

The chain uses TRBV13 and TRBJ1-2; a possible D gene is TRBD1 (5 bases). CDR1 PRHDT and CDR2 FYEKMQ come from the germline V gene (reference sequence). V was shortened by 0 bases and J by 4 bases, with 12 bases between the two germline ends. The CDR3 has 15 amino acids. CDR3 amino acids: CASSLGARGPYGYTF. The CDR3 region has the DNA TGTGCCAGCAGCTTAGGGGCAAGGGGTCCCTATGGCTACACCTTC.

The V gene is TRBV21-1, the J gene TRBJ1-6; the DNA was not compared with TRBD1, the D call given in the table. TRBV21-1 is marked as a pseudogene. This CDR3 comprises 20 residues. CDR3 DNA: TGTGCCAGCAGCCCCGAACAGGGACAGGGGTTTATACTCTATAATTCACCCCTCCACTTT. Translation gives CASSPEQGQGFILYNSPLHF.

The chain joins TRBV13 to TRBJ2-5; D uncertain. V gave up 5 bases and J gave up 3 bases, with 10 bases separating them. Germline lookup yields CDR1 PRHDT and CDR2 FYEKMQ (reference sequence). The CDR3 has 13 amino acids. DNA of the CDR3: TGTGCCAGCAGCCTTCTACAGAAAGAGACCCAGTACTTC. The encoded protein is CASSLLQKETQYF.

The genes are TRBV9 and TRBJ2-2, with 8 bases matching TRBD1. V lost 3 bases to trimming and J lost 13 bases; unmatched junction nucleotides: 5. The V gene's germline CDR1 is SGDLS and CDR2 YYNGEE. This CDR3 contains 12 residues. The DNA of the CDR3 is TGTGCCAGCAGCGACAGAGGACAGGGGCTGTTTTTT. As protein: CASSDRGQGLFF.

V usage is TRBV28 and J usage is TRBJ1-1, with D unresolved. Germline-derived CDR1 and CDR2 are MDHEN and SYDVKM. V lost 6 bases and J 1 base, leaving 18 bases between the germline ends. This CDR3 comprises 16 residues. The CDR3 DNA reads as TGTGCCAGCAGGTCCGTACTGGGCATTTCGAACACTGAAGCTTTCTTT. Encoded protein: CASRSVLGISNTEAFF.

This chain links TRBV5-5 with TRBJ1-6; D not certain. Germline CDR1 SGHKS, CDR2 YYEKEE (reference sequence). V was shortened by 4 bases and J by 0 bases, with 8 bases between the two germline ends. CDR3 size: 15 residues. The CDR3 sequence: CASSLESSYNSPLHF. In DNA, the CDR3 is TGTGCCAGCAGCCTAGAAAGCTCCTATAATTCACCCCTCCACTTT.

This rearrangement joins TRBV4-2 to TRBJ1-2, with a weak D call TRBD1 (5 bases). Trimming removed 0 bases from V and 6 bases from J, with 17 bases in between. CDR3 length: 16 amino acids. CDR1 is LGHNA, CDR2 YNFKEQ, per germline. CDR3 region: CASSQDGWQGKDGYTF. The CDR3 coding sequence is TGTGCCAGCAGCCAAGATGGTTGGCAGGGCAAGGATGGCTACACCTTC.